Following are 2 T cell receptor beta chains from one sample sequenced in a study of persistence of HIV-infected CD4 T cells. The immunoSEQ assay was version 4, run in survey mode. Some clones are missing from TCRdb's copy, which holds only in-frame ones; the method was immunoSEQ multiplex PCR. This sample carries about 47,000 clones, 80% to 95% of them seen once, and the ten largest clones take less than 2%. Their cognate antigens are unknown. This nonspecific control used anti-CD3/anti-CD28 bead stimulation of CD4+ T cells. Sorting of responding CD4+ T cells relied on upregulated CD40 ligand together with CD69. Material: CD4+ T cells sorted from PBMCs after approximately 20-hour stimulation, obtained from a patient who received antiretroviral therapy. These receptors originate from an adult man with HIV who was CMV-seropositive.

The genes are TRBV6-5 and TRBJ2-2, with D unclear. This CDR3 comprises 15 residues. CDR1 and CDR2 (germline): MNHEY, SVGAGI. The V end was cut by 5 bases, the J end by 5 bases, with 15 bases between. The CDR3 is CASSPSPGRTGELFF. The CDR3 DNA is TGTGCCAGCAGTCCATCTCCCGGCAGGACCGGGGAGCTGTTTTTT.

This clone has a handful of counts. The chain uses TRBV27 and TRBJ2-2; 7 positions match TRBD1. The CDR3 is made up of 14 amino acids. Germline loops: CDR1 MNHEY, CDR2 SMNVEV (reference sequence). V lost 6 bases, J lost 4 bases, and 5 bases stayed unmatched. The CDR3 is CASRLNRGTGELFF. CDR3 nucleotide sequence: TGTGCCAGCAGACTAAACAGGGGCACCGGGGAGCTGTTTTTT.